This T cell receptor (beta chain) was sequenced for a study of T-cell memory formation after mild COVID-19 (dated by TCRdb to the early 2020s). Study-wide context: TCR sequence clusters from the two donors were found to be largely donor specific. In a couple of donors, T-cell clones that expanded and contracted after mild COVID-19 were followed by sequencing TCRalpha and TCRbeta repertoires longitudinally. Two young, previously healthy adult volunteers made up the cohort, one male and one female. The study at large found these results: Clones that contracted from day 15 to 85 showed balanced CD4/CD8 phenotypes, whereas a second wave of clones that expanded from day 15 to 37 leaned towards CD4+. Some responding clones were found in pre-infection memory, which suggests that pre-existing cross-reactive memory T cells took part in the SARS-CoV-2 response. The study covered only a couple of mild cases, and larger cohorts including severe cases with pre-infection samples were considered necessary. SARS-CoV-2 specificity of the second-wave clones peaking on day 37 was not confirmed. Contracting CD4+ clones were located mainly in the CM and EM memory subsets, whereas CD8+ clones were found to be enriched in EMRA.

Many counts were recorded for this clonotype. Its antigen target is currently unknown. No much larger clone exists at a distance of one base, and base qualities are not known. Deletion took 0 bases off V and 4 bases off J, with a span of 9 bases between the germline ends. The CDR3 has 14 amino acids, counting the end cysteine and phenylalanine. Only CDR3 DNA remains: 42 bases, in frame from the first base. PBMCs were isolated by Ficoll-Paque density gradient centrifugation. TCRdb lists the instrument as Illumina NovaSeq 6000. TCRalpha and TCRbeta cDNA libraries were constructed by 5'RACE with constant-segment primers, with sample barcodes and unique molecular identifiers being introduced. RNA was extracted from every sample with Trizol reagent. Amplification of the libraries took two PCR steps, and the second step added a second sample barcode plus Illumina TruSeq adapters. The libraries were sequenced on an Illumina NovaSeq using 2 x 150 bp paired-end reads. The authors' pipeline ran thus. Reads were demultiplexed and collapsed into UMI-guided consensus sequences with migec v1.2.7. Using mixcr v2.1.11, the UMI consensuses were aligned to TRA and TRB V and J templates and assembled into clonotypes. Clonotypes were classified as expanded or contracted when called significant by both edgeR and NoisET, with noise models trained on biological replicates. For edgeR calls, a false discovery rate-adjusted p below 0.01 and a log2 fold-change threshold of 1 were applied. PCA with hierarchical clustering of max-normalized trajectories of the 1000 most abundant clonotypes was used as exploratory dynamics analysis. Separately sequenced CD4+ and CD8+ repertoires were used to assign a CD4 or CD8 phenotype to each responding clone. The raw public data were reprocessed by TCRdb itself: fastp quality trimming at Q25, MiXCR clonotype calling, in-frame beta chains only. Here each entry gathers all rows of one CDR3 protein and keeps the most common genes and DNA. V and J calls and clone size were set by TCRdb, not the authors. The table for this sample lists more than 450,000 distinct CDR3 sequences; more than 15% of them were counted only once. Jointly, the top ten make up around 11% of the sample.

The rearranged segments are TRBV12-3 or TRBV12-4 and TRBJ1-2, with no D gene named confidently. Specimen: PBMCs or a T cell subset sorted from them (not recorded which). This receptor was taken from an adult woman who had mild COVID-19 (a few samples of this study predate the infection). The sample titles of this study are shuffled in the database, so cell type and time point are left out; the donor was told from shared clones. The nucleotides are TGTGCCAGCAGTTTAGCAGGACCGGTCTATGGCTACACCTTC. This is translated as CASSLAGPVYGYTF.